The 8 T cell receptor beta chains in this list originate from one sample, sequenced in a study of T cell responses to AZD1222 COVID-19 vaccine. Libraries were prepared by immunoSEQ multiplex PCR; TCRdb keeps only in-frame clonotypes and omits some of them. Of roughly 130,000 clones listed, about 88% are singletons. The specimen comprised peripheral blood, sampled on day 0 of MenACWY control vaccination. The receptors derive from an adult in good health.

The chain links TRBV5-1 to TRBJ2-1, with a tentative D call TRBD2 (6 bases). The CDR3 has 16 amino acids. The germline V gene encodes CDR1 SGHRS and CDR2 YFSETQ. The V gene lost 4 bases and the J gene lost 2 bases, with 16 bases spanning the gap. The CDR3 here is CASSLGGLRPYNEQFF. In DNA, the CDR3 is TGCGCCAGCAGCCTGGGGGGACTTCGGCCCTACAATGAGCAGTTCTTC.

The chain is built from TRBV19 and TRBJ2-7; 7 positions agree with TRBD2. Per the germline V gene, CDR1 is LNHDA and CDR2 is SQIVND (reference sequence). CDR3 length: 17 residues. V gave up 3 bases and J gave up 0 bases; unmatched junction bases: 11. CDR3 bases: TGTGCCAGTAGTATTGGGGCTAGCGGACCTAGCTCCTACGAGCAGTACTTC. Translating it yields CASSIGASGPSSYEQYF.

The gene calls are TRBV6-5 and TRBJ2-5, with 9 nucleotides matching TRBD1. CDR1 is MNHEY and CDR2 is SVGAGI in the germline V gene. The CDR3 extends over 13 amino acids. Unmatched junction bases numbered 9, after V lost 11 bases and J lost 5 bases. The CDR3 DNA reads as TGTGCCGGGGACAGGGTTAAGGGGGAGACCCAGTACTTC. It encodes CAGDRVKGETQYF.

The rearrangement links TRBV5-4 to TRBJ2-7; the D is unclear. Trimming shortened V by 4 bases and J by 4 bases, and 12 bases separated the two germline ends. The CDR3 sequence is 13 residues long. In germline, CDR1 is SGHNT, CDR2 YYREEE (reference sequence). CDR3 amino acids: CASSHTVSYEQYF. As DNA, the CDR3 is TGTGCCAGCAGCCATACCGTGAGTTACGAGCAGTACTTC.

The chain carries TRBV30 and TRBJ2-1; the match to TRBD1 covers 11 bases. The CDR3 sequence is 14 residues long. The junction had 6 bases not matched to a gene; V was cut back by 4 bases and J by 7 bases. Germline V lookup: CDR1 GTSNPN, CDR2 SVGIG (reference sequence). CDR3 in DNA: TGTGCCTGGACCCGGACAGGGGGCATGAATGAGCAGTTCTTC. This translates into CAWTRTGGMNEQFF.

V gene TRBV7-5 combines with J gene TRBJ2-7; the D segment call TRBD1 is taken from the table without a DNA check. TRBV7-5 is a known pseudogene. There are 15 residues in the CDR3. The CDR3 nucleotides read TGTGCCAGAAGCTTAGCTCGGATGGGGGCGGGCGAGCAGTACTTC. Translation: CARSLARMGAGEQYF.

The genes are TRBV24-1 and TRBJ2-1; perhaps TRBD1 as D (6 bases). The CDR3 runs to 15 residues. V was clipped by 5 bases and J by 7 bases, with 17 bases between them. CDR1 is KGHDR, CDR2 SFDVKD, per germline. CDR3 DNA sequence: TGTGCCACCAGTGTGCAGGGGCCCCTCCGGAATGAGCAGTTCTTC. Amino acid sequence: CATSVQGPLRNEQFF.

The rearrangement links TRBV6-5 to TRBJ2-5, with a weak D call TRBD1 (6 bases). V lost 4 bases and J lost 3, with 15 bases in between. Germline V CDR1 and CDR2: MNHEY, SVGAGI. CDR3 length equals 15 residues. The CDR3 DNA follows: TGTGCCAGCAGTTCGGATGACAGGTCTGAAGAGACCCAGTACTTC. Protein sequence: CASSSDDRSEETQYF.